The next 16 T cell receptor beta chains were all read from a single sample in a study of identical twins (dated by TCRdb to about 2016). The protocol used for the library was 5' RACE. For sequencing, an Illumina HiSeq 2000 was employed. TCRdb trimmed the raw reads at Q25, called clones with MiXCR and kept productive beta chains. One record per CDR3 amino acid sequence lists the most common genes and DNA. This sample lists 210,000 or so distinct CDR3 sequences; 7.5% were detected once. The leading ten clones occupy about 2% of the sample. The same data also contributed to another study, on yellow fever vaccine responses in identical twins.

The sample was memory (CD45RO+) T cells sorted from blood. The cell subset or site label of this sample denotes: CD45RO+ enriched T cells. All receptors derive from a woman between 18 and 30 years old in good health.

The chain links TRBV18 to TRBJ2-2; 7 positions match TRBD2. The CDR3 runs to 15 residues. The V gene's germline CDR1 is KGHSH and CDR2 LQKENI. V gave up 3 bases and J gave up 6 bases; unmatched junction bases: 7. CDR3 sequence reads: CASSPQTREAGELFF. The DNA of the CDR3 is TGTGCCAGCTCACCGCAGACTCGGGAGGCCGGGGAGCTGTTTTTT. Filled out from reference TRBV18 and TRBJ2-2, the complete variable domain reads NAGVMQNPRHLVRRRGQEARLRCSPMKGHSHVYWYRQLPEEGLKFMVYLQKENIIDESGMPKERFSAEFPKEGPSILRIQQVVRGDSAAYFCASSPQTREAGELFFGEGSRLTVL.

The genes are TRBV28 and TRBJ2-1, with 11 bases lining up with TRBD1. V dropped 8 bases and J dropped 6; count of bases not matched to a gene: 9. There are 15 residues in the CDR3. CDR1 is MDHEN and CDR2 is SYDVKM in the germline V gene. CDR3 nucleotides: TGTGCCAGCCAGACTCCGGGACAGGGGGGCAATGAGCAGTTCTTC. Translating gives CASQTPGQGGNEQFF.

The CDR3 sequence is CASSLNSNSGANVLTF. CDR3 in DNA: TGTGCCAGCAGCTTAAACAGTAACTCTGGGGCCAACGTCCTGACTTTC. The chain links TRBV7-2 to TRBJ2-6; no clear D gene. The CDR3 is 16 amino acids. Germline V CDR1 and CDR2: SGHTA, FQGNSA. The ends were cut back, 2 bases at V and 0 bases at J, with 8 bases in the middle. Supplemented by reference TRBV7-2 and TRBJ2-6, the full variable domain reads GAGVSQSPSNKVTEKGKDVELRCDPISGHTALYWYRQSLGQGLEFLIYFQGNSAPDKSGLPSDRFSAERTGGSVSTLTIQRTQQEDSAVYLCASSLNSNSGANVLTFGAGSRLTVL.

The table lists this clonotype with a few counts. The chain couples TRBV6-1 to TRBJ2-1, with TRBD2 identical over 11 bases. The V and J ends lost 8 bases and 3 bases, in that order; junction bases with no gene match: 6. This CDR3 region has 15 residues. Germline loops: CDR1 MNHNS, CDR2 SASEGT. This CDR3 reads CASVRLAGHYNEQFF. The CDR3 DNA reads TGTGCCAGCGTCAGACTAGCGGGGCACTACAATGAGCAGTTCTTC.

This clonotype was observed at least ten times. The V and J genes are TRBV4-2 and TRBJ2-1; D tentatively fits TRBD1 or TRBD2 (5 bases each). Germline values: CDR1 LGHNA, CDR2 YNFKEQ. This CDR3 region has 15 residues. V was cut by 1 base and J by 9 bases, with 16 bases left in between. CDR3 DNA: TGTGCCAGCAGCCAAGCGGGGACCCTCGCCGGTGAGCAGTTCTTC. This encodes CASSQAGTLAGEQFF.

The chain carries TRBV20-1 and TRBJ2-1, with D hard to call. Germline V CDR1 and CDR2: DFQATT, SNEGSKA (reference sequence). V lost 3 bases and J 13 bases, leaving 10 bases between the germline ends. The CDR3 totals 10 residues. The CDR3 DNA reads TGCAGTGCTAGCTGTCAAGTCCAGTTCTTC. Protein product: CSASCQVQFF.

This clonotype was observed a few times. The CDR3 loop is CASSPRVNSYGYTF. CDR3 sequence (DNA): TGTGCCAGCAGCCCTAGGGTCAACAGTTATGGCTACACCTTC. The rearrangement links TRBV7-2 to TRBJ1-2; D call uncertain. This CDR3 has 14 residues. The V end was cut by 5 bases, the J end by 5 bases, with 15 bases between. The germline gives CDR1 SGHTA, CDR2 FQGNSA.

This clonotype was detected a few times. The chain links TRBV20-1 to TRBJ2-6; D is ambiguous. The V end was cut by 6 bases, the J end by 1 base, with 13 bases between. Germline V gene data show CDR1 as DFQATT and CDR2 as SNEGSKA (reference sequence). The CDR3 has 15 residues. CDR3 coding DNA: TGCAGTGCGACCCACGTTGAATCTGGGGCCAACGTCCTGACTTTC. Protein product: CSATHVESGANVLTF.

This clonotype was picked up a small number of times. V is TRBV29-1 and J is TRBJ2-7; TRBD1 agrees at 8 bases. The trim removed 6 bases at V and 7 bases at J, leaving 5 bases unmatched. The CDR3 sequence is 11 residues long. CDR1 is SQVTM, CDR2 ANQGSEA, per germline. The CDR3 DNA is TGCAGCGTCGCCCAGGGGGCTGAGCAGTACTTC. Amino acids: CSVAQGAEQYF.

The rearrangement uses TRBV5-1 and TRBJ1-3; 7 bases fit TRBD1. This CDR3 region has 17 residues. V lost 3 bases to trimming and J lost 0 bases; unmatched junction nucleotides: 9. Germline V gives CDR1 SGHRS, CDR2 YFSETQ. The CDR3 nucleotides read TGCGCCAGCAGCTATCTACCGACAGGGCACTCTGGAAACACCATATATTTT. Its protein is CASSYLPTGHSGNTIYF.

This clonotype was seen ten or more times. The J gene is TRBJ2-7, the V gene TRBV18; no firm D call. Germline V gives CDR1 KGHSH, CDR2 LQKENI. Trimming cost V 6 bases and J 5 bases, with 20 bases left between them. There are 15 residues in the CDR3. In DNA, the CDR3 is TGTGCCAGCTCGACTTCGCTAGGCGGTCTGGACGAGCAGTACTTC. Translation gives CASSTSLGGLDEQYF.

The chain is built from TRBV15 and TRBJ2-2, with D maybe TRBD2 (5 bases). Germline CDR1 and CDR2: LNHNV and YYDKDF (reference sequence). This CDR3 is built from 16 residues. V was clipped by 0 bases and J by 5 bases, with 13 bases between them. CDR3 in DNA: TGTGCCACCAGCAGAGAGTACGGGGAAAGAACCGGGGAGCTGTTTTTT. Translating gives CATSREYGERTGELFF.

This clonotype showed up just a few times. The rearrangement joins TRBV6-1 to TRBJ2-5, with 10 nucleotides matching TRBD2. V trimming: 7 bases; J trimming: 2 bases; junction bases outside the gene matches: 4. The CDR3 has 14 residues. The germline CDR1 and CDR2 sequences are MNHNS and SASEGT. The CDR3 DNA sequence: TGTGCCAGCAAGGCTAGCGGGGGACAAGAGACCCAGTACTTC. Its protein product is CASKASGGQETQYF.

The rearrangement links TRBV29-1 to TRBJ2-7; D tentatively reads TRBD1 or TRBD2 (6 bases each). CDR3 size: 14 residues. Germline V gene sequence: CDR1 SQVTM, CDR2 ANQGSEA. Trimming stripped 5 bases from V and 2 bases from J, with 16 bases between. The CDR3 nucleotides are TGCAGCGTTCCCGCAGGAGGGGGTACCTACGAGCAGTACTTC. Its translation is CSVPAGGGTYEQYF.

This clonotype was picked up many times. The chain's CDR3 is CASSLLAGAYQETQYF. CDR3 coding DNA: TGTGCCAGCAGTCTTTTAGCGGGGGCCTACCAAGAGACCCAGTACTTC. The chain uses TRBV12-3 or TRBV12-4 and TRBJ2-5; 9 nucleotides agree with TRBD2. V lost 5 bases, J lost 0 bases, and 7 bases stayed unmatched. The CDR3 has 16 residues.

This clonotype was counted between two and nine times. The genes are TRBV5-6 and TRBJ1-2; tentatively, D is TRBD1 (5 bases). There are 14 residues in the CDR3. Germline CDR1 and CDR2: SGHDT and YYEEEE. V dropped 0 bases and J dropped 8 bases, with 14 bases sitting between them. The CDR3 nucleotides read TGTGCCAGCAGCTTGGGGGGACCGCGGAGGGGCTACACCTTC. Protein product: CASSLGGPRRGYTF.